The clone carrying this T cell receptor (beta chain) was recorded a few times. Its antigen is unknown. Using RNA transcripts as the source, TCR beta CDR3 regions were amplified. The HTBI primer set served for first-round RT-PCR of the TCR CDR3. TCRdb re-derived calls from the multiplex PCR reads in MiXCR, one entry per CDR3 protein. Found here are about 840,000 distinct CDR3 sequences, 35% to 40% of them singletons; the top ten hold around 9.3%. The data were obtained in a study of T cells in Graves' hyperthyroidism and ophthalmopathy. Overall study findings and caveats: Ophthalmopathy and stable hyperthyroidism were told apart by a 13 V-J model.

CDR3 size: 15 residues. The germline CDR1 and CDR2 sequences are SNHLY and FYNNEI. V lost 4 bases to trimming and J lost 0 bases, with 9 bases between them. Input material: blood. This clonotype originated in a man between 18 and 35 years old with Graves' hyperthyroidism. The J gene is TRBJ2-2, the V gene TRBV2; D is perhaps TRBD2 (6 bases). The CDR3 spells CASSVREANTGELFF. CDR3 in DNA: TGTGCCAGCAGTGTCAGGGAGGCGAACACCGGGGAGCTGTTTTTT.